One and the same sample provided the 27 T cell receptor beta chains below, sequenced in a study of T-cell memory formation after mild COVID-19. MiXCR, run by TCRdb on the 5' RACE reads, gives a single entry per CDR3 protein. The sample has roughly 170,000 distinct CDR3 sequences; less than 20% are singletons. Input material: PBMCs or a T cell subset sorted from them (not recorded which). These TCRs come from a man aged 18 to 35 who had mild COVID-19 (a few samples of this study predate the infection). Cell type and time point are not known.

The J gene is TRBJ2-6, the V gene TRBV27; TRBD2 aligns across 7 bases. Per the germline V gene, CDR1 is MNHEY and CDR2 is SMNVEV (reference sequence). This CDR3 is built from 17 residues. V shed 3 bases and J 0 bases; nucleotides not matched to a gene: 5. CDR3 sequence: CASSFWGGLSGANVLTF. The CDR3, as DNA: TGTGCCAGCAGTTTTTGGGGGGGACTCTCTGGGGCCAACGTCCTGACTTTC.

This clonotype was found a few times. V usage is TRBV5-1 and J usage is TRBJ1-3, with 7 bases that match TRBD1. CDR1 and CDR2 from the germline V gene are SGHRS and YFSETQ. CDR3 length equals 17 residues. The V gene end was trimmed by 0 bases and the J gene end by 3 bases; junction bases not matched to a gene: 9. CDR3 in amino acids: CASSLDPTGSNGNTIYF. The CDR3 DNA follows: TGCGCCAGCAGCTTGGACCCGACAGGGAGTAATGGAAACACCATATATTTT.

V usage is TRBV11-3 and J usage is TRBJ2-1; D gene unclear. Germline V lookup: CDR1 SGHNT, CDR2 YENEEA. The CDR3 runs 16 residues. Trimming shortened V by 5 bases and J by 2 bases, and 16 bases separated the two germline ends. The CDR3 region is CASSVTGGATYNEQFF. Here the CDR3 DNA reads TGTGCCAGCAGCGTGACTGGTGGTGCAACCTACAATGAGCAGTTCTTC.

In this sample, this clonotype turned up many times. This rearrangement joins TRBV5-1 to TRBJ2-3, with a tentative D call TRBD2 (6 bases). V was shortened by 5 bases and J by 4 bases, with 11 bases between the two germline ends. CDR3 length: 13 amino acids. From germline, CDR1 is SGHRS and CDR2 YFSETQ. The CDR3 nucleotides read TGCGCCAGCAGTTCAGGGAGGCCAGATACGCAGTATTTT. Its protein is CASSSGRPDTQYF.

The CDR3 nucleotides are TGCAGTGCTTCAGGGGTGAACACTGAAGCTTTCTTT. Protein: CSASGVNTEAFF. The J gene is TRBJ1-1, the V gene TRBV20-1; tentatively, D is TRBD1 (6 bases). The ends were cut back, 5 bases at V and 0 bases at J, with 7 bases in the middle. The CDR3 spans 12 residues. Germline V gene data show CDR1 as DFQATT and CDR2 as SNEGSKA (reference sequence).

This clonotype turned up a few times. V and J are TRBV10-3 and TRBJ1-5; D is undetermined. Germline CDR1 reads ENHRY; CDR2 reads SYGVKD. V was shortened by 0 bases and J by 8 bases, with 14 bases between the two germline ends. There are 15 residues in the CDR3. CDR3 region: CAISESMPVMEPQHF. CDR3 DNA sequence: TGTGCCATCAGTGAGTCGATGCCAGTAATGGAGCCCCAGCATTTT.

In this sample, this clonotype turned up a few times. The V gene is TRBV9, the J gene TRBJ2-2; D gene unclear. Germline V gene data show CDR1 as SGDLS and CDR2 as YYNGEE. With 3 bases removed from V and 8 bases from J, the gap between germline ends came to 8 bases. The CDR3 length is 12 residues. The DNA for the CDR3 is TGTGCCAGCAGCGCCCATTTGGGGGAGCTGTTTTTT. Its protein is CASSAHLGELFF.

This clonotype turned up a few times. The genes are TRBV4-3 and TRBJ1-1; 7 nucleotides align to TRBD1. The germline CDR1 and CDR2 sequences are LGHNA and YSLEER. With 0 bases clipped from V and 4 bases from J, the junction kept 2 bases outside the gene matches. CDR3 length equals 14 residues. DNA for the CDR3: TGCGCCAGCAGCCAAGAGCCAGGGGGCACTGAAGCTTTCTTT. This gives the protein CASSQEPGGTEAFF.

The chain couples TRBV20-1 to TRBJ2-3; 10 bases fit TRBD2. The CDR3 covers 15 residues. J was trimmed by 7 bases and V by 6 bases; bases with no gene match: 13. Per germline, CDR1 DFQATT and CDR2 SNEGSKA (reference sequence). This CDR3 is CSAPPPSGGVNTQYF. Here the CDR3 DNA reads TGCAGTGCCCCCCCCCCGAGCGGGGGGGTGAATACGCAGTATTTT.

In this sample, this clonotype turned up a few times. The CDR3 loop reads CASSPTLPYSYEQYF. The CDR3 coding sequence is TGTGCCAGCTCACCAACTTTGCCCTACTCCTACGAGCAGTACTTC. This rearrangement joins TRBV18 to TRBJ2-7; D ambiguous. This CDR3 spans 15 amino acids. Germline loops: CDR1 KGHSH, CDR2 LQKENI. Trimming stripped 2 bases from V and 0 bases from J, with 11 bases between.

The chain couples TRBV10-3 to TRBJ2-7; D call uncertain. The CDR3 loop spans 12 amino acids. Germline loops: CDR1 ENHRY, CDR2 SYGVKD. V lost 3 bases, J lost 4 bases, and 7 bases lay in between. The CDR3: CAISDSRYEQYV. DNA for the CDR3: TGTGCCATCAGTGACAGCCGATACGAGCAGTACGTC.

This clonotype was recorded a few times. The CDR3 loop reads CASSQWTMTGNTEAFF. The CDR3 nucleotides read TGTGCCAGCAGCCAATGGACCATGACAGGGAACACTGAAGCTTTCTTT. The chain employs TRBV5-6 and TRBJ1-1; D is possibly TRBD1 (6 bases). The CDR3 spans 16 residues. V was pared by 4 bases and J by 1 base, with 17 bases between. The germline V gene has CDR1 SGHDT and CDR2 YYEEEE.

This clonotype turned up a few times. This chain joins TRBV7-9 and TRBJ2-7, with D tentatively TRBD2 (6 bases). The V end lost 4 bases, the J end lost 2 bases, and 12 bases lay between the germline ends. The CDR3 spans 14 residues. Germline CDR1 SEHNR, CDR2 FQNEAQ (reference sequence). In DNA, the CDR3 is TGTGCCAGCAGCTCGTTCGGGGGACCCTACGAGCAGTACGTC. Amino acids: CASSSFGGPYEQYV.

The chain combines TRBV7-2 with TRBJ2-7; weak D call: TRBD2 (6 bases). This CDR3 contains 12 residues. V shed 5 bases and J shed 7 bases, with 12 bases lying between them. The germline V gene encodes CDR1 SGHTA and CDR2 FQGNSA. The CDR3 spells CASSPPGREQYF. The CDR3 bases are TGTGCCAGCAGCCCGCCTGGGAGGGAGCAGTACTTC.

This clonotype was picked up many times. The chain combines TRBV20-1 with TRBJ1-6; 9 nucleotides match TRBD1. CDR3 size: 14 residues. Germline CDR1 reads DFQATT; CDR2 reads SNEGSKA (reference sequence). V was pared by 1 base and J by 8 bases, with 3 bases of the junction left unmatched. CDR3 protein: CSARGGQGYSPLHF. The CDR3 DNA follows: TGCAGTGCTAGAGGGGGACAGGGATATTCACCCCTCCACTTT.

J is TRBJ1-2 and V is TRBV9; 7 bases are a match to TRBD1. The length of the CDR3 is 14 residues. Germline values: CDR1 SGDLS, CDR2 YYNGEE. Trimming removed 3 bases from V and 6 bases from J; junction bases left unmatched: 8. Here the CDR3 DNA reads TGTGCCAGCAGCGCCGGAGACAGGGACCATGGCTACACCTTC. Its protein product is CASSAGDRDHGYTF.

V gene TRBV28 combines with J gene TRBJ1-3, with 8 positions matching TRBD1. Germline-derived CDR1 and CDR2 are MDHEN and SYDVKM. V gave up 6 bases and J gave up 1 base; unmatched junction bases: 8. This CDR3 spans 16 amino acids. The CDR3 sequence: CASSPPQGASGNTIYF. Written as DNA, the CDR3 is TGTGCCAGCAGCCCTCCCCAGGGGGCTTCTGGAAACACCATATATTTT.

The rearrangement links TRBV7-2 to TRBJ2-3; TRBD1 is a possible D gene (5 bases). The CDR3 runs 13 residues. Trimming took 10 bases from V and 2 from J, leaving 13 bases between them. The germline gives CDR1 SGHTA, CDR2 FQGNSA. CDR3 sequence (DNA): TGTGCCACGAGTAGGACACACACAGATACGCAGTATTTT. As protein: CATSRTHTDTQYF.

The CDR3 sequence: CASIRVAGGDTGELFF. The CDR3 bases are TGTGCCAGCATCCGGGTAGCGGGGGGGGACACCGGGGAGCTGTTTTTT. The chain has TRBV6-1 and TRBJ2-2; 11 bases match TRBD2. Germline V gene lookup returns CDR1 MNHNS and CDR2 SASEGT. There are 16 residues in the CDR3. Unmatched junction bases numbered 7, after V lost 7 bases and J lost 3 bases.

The chain recombines TRBV7-3 with TRBJ1-1; the D gene is possibly TRBD1 (5 bases). Germline V lookup: CDR1 SGHTA, CDR2 FQGTGA. The CDR3 totals 13 residues. V lost 10 bases and J 2 bases, leaving 14 bases between the germline ends. Here the CDR3 reads CATLGHANTEAFF. The CDR3 DNA is TGTGCCACCTTAGGACACGCTAACACTGAAGCTTTCTTT.

The genes are TRBV29-1 and TRBJ2-7; 10 nucleotides line up with TRBD1. The germline gives CDR1 SQVTM, CDR2 ANQGSEA. The J segment lost 0 bases and the V segment lost 4 bases, leaving 12 bases of the junction unmatched. The CDR3 extends over 17 amino acids. CDR3 loop: CSVGIRQGAFFSYEQYF. The CDR3, as DNA: TGCAGCGTTGGTATTCGACAGGGGGCTTTTTTCTCCTACGAGCAGTACTTC.

This sequence joins TRBV2 and TRBJ2-5; D ambiguous. The CDR3 length is 12 residues. The V end was cut by 1 base, the J end by 8 bases, with 8 bases between. In germline, CDR1 is SNHLY, CDR2 FYNNEI. The CDR3 is CASSEGLSTQYF. In DNA, the CDR3 is TGTGCCAGCAGTGAAGGCTTATCAACCCAGTACTTC. The full variable domain, rest sourced from reference TRBV2 and TRBJ2-5, is EPEVTQTPSHQVTQMGQEVILRCVPISNHLYFYWYRQILGQKVEFLVSFYNNEISEKSEIFDDQFSVERPDGSNFTLKIRSTKLEDSAMYFCASSEGLSTQYFGPGTRLLVL.

The CDR3 reads CASSVVSSGFSDTQYF. In nucleotides, the CDR3 is TGTGCCAGCAGCGTAGTGTCTAGCGGGTTTTCAGATACGCAGTATTTT. The chain combines TRBV9 with TRBJ2-3; 8 nucleotides align to TRBD2. Germline CDR1 reads SGDLS; CDR2 reads YYNGEE. This CDR3 has 16 amino acids. Trimming cost V 0 bases and J 4 bases; bases outside gene matches: 7.

This clonotype occurred many times. CDR3 region: CASSLALSGQETQYF. In DNA form, the CDR3 reads TGCGCCAGCAGCTTGGCCCTCAGCGGACAAGAGACCCAGTACTTC. This chain links TRBV5-1 with TRBJ2-5, with a weak D call TRBD2 (5 bases). This CDR3 comprises 15 residues. CDR1 SGHRS and CDR2 YFSETQ come from the germline V gene. Trimming pared 0 bases from V and 2 bases from J, leaving 11 bases between. Filled out from reference TRBV5-1 and TRBJ2-5, the complete variable domain reads KAGVTQTPRYLIKTRGQQVTLSCSPISGHRSVSWYQQTPGQGLQFLFEYFSETQRNKGNFPGRFSGRQFSNSRSEMNVSTLELGDSALYLCASSLALSGQETQYFGPGTRLLVL.

In this sample, this clonotype turned up a few times. V is TRBV5-6 and J is TRBJ2-3; possibly TRBD2 for D (6 bases). Germline V lookup: CDR1 SGHDT, CDR2 YYEEEE. This CDR3 contains 16 residues. Between the trimmed V and J ends, which lost 0 bases and 1 base, there was a span of 12 bases. The CDR3 spells CASSLARGGGTDTQYF. The DNA of the CDR3 is TGTGCCAGCAGCTTGGCGAGGGGAGGCGGCACAGATACGCAGTATTTT. Complete variable domain (other parts from reference TRBV5-6 and TRBJ2-3): DAGVTQSPTHLIKTRGQQVTLRCSPKSGHDTVSWYQQALGQGPQFIFQYYEEEERQRGNFPDRFSGHQFPNYSSELNVNALLLGDSALYLCASSLARGGGTDTQYFGPGTRLTVL.

The V gene is TRBV7-9, the J gene TRBJ1-2, with TRBD1 matching over 9 bases. This CDR3 has 14 amino acids. V was pared by 3 bases and J by 4 bases, with 3 bases of the junction left unmatched. The germline CDR1 and CDR2 sequences are SEHNR and FQNEAQ (reference sequence). CDR3 sequence reads: CASSLGGQGYGYTF. The CDR3 DNA reads TGTGCCAGCAGCTTGGGGGGACAGGGCTATGGCTACACCTTC.

The sample holds a few counts of this clonotype. The rearrangement joins TRBV29-1 to TRBJ2-3; a weak D match, TRBD2 (6 bases). This CDR3 is 14 amino acids long. The V gene's germline CDR1 is SQVTM and CDR2 ANQGSEA. The V gene lost 4 bases and the J gene lost 0 bases, with 11 bases spanning the gap. Here the CDR3 DNA reads TGCAGCGTTGGTTGGGGGGATAGCACAGATACGCAGTATTTT. Translated: CSVGWGDSTDTQYF.